This TCR beta chain was sequenced during a study of blood T cell repertoires in COVID-19. At the level of the study: From the United States, Italy and Spain came samples of acute and convalescent COVID-19. Sample material is recorded as cDNA or gDNA derived from T cells, B-cell-depleted T cells, or PBMCs.

This clone was observed a handful of times. Germline assignment: CDR1 MNHEY and CDR2 SVGAGI. This CDR3 has 11 amino acids. The V end lost 6 bases, the J end lost 7 bases, and 10 bases lay between the germline ends. Original methodology: Amplification of reference gene primers was used by the study to estimate nucleated cell counts. The data were produced by immunoSEQ multiplex PCR, yet TCRdb's version contains in-frame clones alone and is incomplete. From that table come the V and J calls and clone size; the DNA was used to work out D and trimming. The profile shows 180,000 or so clones, 76% of them singletons.

The clonotype was recovered from a woman between 45 and 60 years old with active or convalescent COVID-19. The V call is TRBV6-5, the J call TRBJ2-7; D uncertain. Sample: peripheral blood. CDR3 nucleotide sequence: TGTGCCAGCAGCCCAGGTGGGGAGCAGTACTTC. Its protein is CASSPGGEQYF.